This T cell receptor (beta chain) was captured by sequencing in a study of monozygotic twins with inflammatory bowel disease. Germline CDR1 is SGHTA and CDR2 is FQGNSA. The CDR3 has 16 residues. Added by template switching were UMIs that each held a 6-nucleotide sample barcode. With the 5' RACE reads reprocessed, TCRdb shows one record per CDR3 protein and no DNA. The table for this sample gives about 440,000 distinct CDR3 sequences. The sequence was obtained from a human donor with ulcerative colitis or Crohn's disease, or a healthy co-twin of an affected twin (not recorded which). What was sequenced was blood. This sequence joins TRBV7-2 and TRBJ2-4; TCRdb outputs TRBD1, but without DNA this stays unchecked. The CDR3 loop is CASSVQGSSAKNIQYF. Complete variable domain (other parts from reference TRBV7-2 and TRBJ2-4): GAGVSQSPSNKVTEKGKDVELRCDPISGHTALYWYRQSLGQGLEFLIYFQGNSAPDKSGLPSDRFSAERTGGSVSTLTIQRTQQEDSAVYLCASSVQGSSAKNIQYFGAGTRLSVL.